This record concerns one TCR beta chain sequence. What it binds is unknown. This entry belongs to a study of graft-versus-host responses after intestinal transplantation. At the level of the study: Transplant types were multivisceral, liver-intestinal, or isolated intestinal. Once they had received anti-thymocyte globulin induction, all recipients took tacrolimus and steroids for approximately three years. Broader study findings: Present in recipient marrow, GvH clones included some that appeared first in ileum or blood. When patients had graft-donor T cell macrochimerism, their allografts held high graft-versus-host to host-versus-graft clonal ratios.

The germline gives CDR1 SGHTS, CDR2 YDEGEE. The CDR3 sequence is 15 residues long. With V trimmed by 0 bases and J by 0 bases, 3 bases remained unmatched. Measured with immunoSEQ multiplex PCR; TCRdb has only the in-frame clones, and not every one. Of 50,000 or so clones listed, over 80% are singletons. The TCR comes from a human patient who received an intestinal transplant, so some T cells may come from the graft donor. This sample comprised PBMCs, obtained more than 750 days after a first intestinal transplant, on the day of a second. The V and J genes are TRBV5-8 and TRBJ2-7; 7 nucleotides match TRBD1. CDR3 amino acids: CASSLGDSPSYEQYF. The CDR3 DNA reads as TGTGCCAGCAGCTTGGGGGACAGCCCCTCCTACGAGCAGTACTTC. Together with reference TRBV5-8 and TRBJ2-7, the CDR3 gives the full variable domain: EAGVTQSPTHLIKTRGQQATLRCSPISGHTSVYWYQQALGLGLQFLLWYDEGEERNRGNFPPRFSGRQFPNYSSELNVNALELEDSALYLCASSLGDSPSYEQYFGPGTRLTVT.